This TCR beta chain was recovered during a study of blood T cell repertoires in COVID-19. The sample holds one count of this clone. Using immunoSEQ multiplex PCR, the repertoire was profiled, and TCRdb retains in-frame clones only, with some absent. The repertoire holds 200,000 to 250,000 clones, with 85% to 90% as singletons. The ends were cut back, 6 bases at V and 4 bases at J, with 9 bases in the middle. The CDR3 covers 12 residues. Germline assignment: CDR1 MNHEY and CDR2 SVGEGT. This chain links TRBV6-2 or TRBV6-3 with TRBJ1-1; D unresolved. The source material was peripheral blood. The TCR originated in a man between 50 and 59 years old with acute or convalescent COVID-19. The CDR3 here is CASSWGVTEAFF. The CDR3, as DNA: TGTGCCAGCAGCTGGGGAGTCACTGAAGCTTTCTTT.